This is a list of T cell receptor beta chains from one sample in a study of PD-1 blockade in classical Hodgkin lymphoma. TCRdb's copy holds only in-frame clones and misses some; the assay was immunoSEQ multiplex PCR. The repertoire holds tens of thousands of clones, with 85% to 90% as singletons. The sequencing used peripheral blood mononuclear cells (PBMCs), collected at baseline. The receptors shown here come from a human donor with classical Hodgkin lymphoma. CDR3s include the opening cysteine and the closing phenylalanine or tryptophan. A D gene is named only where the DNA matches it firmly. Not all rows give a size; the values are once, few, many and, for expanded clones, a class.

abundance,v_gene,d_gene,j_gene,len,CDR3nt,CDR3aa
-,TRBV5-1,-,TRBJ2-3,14,TGCGCCAGCAGCTTGAAGGGAAGCGCAGATACGCAGTATTTT,CASSLKGSADTQYF
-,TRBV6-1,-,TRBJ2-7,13,TGTGCCAGCCTCGGACGGACCTCCTACGAGCAGTACTTC,CASLGRTSYEQYF
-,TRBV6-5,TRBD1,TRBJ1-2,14,TGTGCCAGCAGGCCCAGGACAGGACCAGGTGGCTACACCTTC,CASRPRTGPGGYTF
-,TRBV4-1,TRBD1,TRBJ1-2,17,TGCGCCAGCAGCCAAGATACGGCCCCAGGGGGCCTAGGTGGCTACACCTTC,CASSQDTAPGGLGGYTF
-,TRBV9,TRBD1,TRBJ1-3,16,TGTGCCAGCACCTTAGGGGACAGCCTCTCTGGAAACACCATATATTTT,CASTLGDSLSGNTIYF
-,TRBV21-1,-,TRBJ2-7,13,TGTGCCAGCAGCAAGGACAGACTCTACGAGCAGTACTTC,CASSKDRLYEQYF
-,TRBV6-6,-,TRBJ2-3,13,TGTGCCAGCAGACCCAGGGGTAGGGATACGCAGTATTTT,CASRPRGRDTQYF
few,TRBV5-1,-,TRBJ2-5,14,TGCGCCAGCAGCTTGGGAGGAATCCAAGAGACCCAGTACTTC,CASSLGGIQETQYF
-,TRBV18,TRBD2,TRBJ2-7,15,TGTGCCAGCTCACCACCGGCGGGGGGGCCCCACGAGCAGTACTTC,CASSPPAGGPHEQYF
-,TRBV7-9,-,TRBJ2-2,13,TGTGCCAGCACCCGAGGAGCTTCCGGGGAGCTGTTTTTT,CASTRGASGELFF
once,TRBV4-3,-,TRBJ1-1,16,TGCGCCAGCAGCCCCCAAGGCCCGTCATACAGCTCTGAAGCTTTCTTT,CASSPQGPSYSSEAFF
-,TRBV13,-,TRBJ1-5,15,TGTGCCAGCAGCTTAAGTCGCGAGTTCAATCAGCCCCAGCATTTT,CASSLSREFNQPQHF
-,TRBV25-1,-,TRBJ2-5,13,TGTGCCAGTTATGGCAGGGCACAAGAGACCCAGTACTTC,CASYGRAQETQYF
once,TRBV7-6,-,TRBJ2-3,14,TGTGCCAGCAGCTTTTCCGGGGCCGGAGATACGCAGTATTTT,CASSFSGAGDTQYF
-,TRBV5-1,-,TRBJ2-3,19,TGCGCCAGCAGCTTGGAACGACAGAAAGGACCCCTCGGCACAGATACGCAGTATTTT,CASSLERQKGPLGTDTQYF
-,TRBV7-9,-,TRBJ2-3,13,TGTGCCAGCAGCTTAGACGGGGCGGATACGCAGTATTTT,CASSLDGADTQYF
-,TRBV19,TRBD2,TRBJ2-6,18,TGTGCCAGCCCGCTATCCGTAGCGGGGGACTCTGGGGCCAACGTCCTGACTTTC,CASPLSVAGDSGANVLTF
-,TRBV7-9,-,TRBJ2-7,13,TGTGCCAGCAGCGCTACACAGGGCTACGAGCAGTACTTC,CASSATQGYEQYF
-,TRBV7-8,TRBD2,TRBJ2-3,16,TGTGCCAGCAGCTTAGCTCGACTAGCGCCCACAGATACGCAGTATTTT,CASSLARLAPTDTQYF
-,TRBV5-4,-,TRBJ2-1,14,TGTGCCAGCAGCTTGTTACAGGGCAACAATGAGCAGTTCTTC,CASSLLQGNNEQFF
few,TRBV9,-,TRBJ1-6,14,TGTGCCAGCAGCGTAGCAGGGGTCGATTCACCCCTCCACTTT,CASSVAGVDSPLHF
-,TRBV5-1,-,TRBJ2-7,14,TGCGCCAGCAGTGCAGGGGCCGCCTCCTACGAGCAGTACTTC,CASSAGAASYEQYF
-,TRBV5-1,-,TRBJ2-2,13,TGCGCCAGCAGCTCCGGGGGCCCCGGGGAGCTGTTTTTT,CASSSGGPGELFF
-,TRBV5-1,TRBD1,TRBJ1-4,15,TGCGCCAGCAGCTTCGGACAGGGGGGTAATGAAAAACTGTTTTTT,CASSFGQGGNEKLFF
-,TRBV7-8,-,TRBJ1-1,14,TGTGCCAGCAGCTTTATACAGGGTAGCACTGAAGCTTTCTTT,CASSFIQGSTEAFF
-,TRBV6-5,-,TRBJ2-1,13,TGTGCCACCGTCGGACAGCCGGACAATGAGCAGTTCTTC,CATVGQPDNEQFF
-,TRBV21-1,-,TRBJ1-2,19,TGTGCCAGCAGCAAAATAACTAGACCCGTGGGCCCTACTAACTATGGCTACACCTTC,CASSKITRPVGPTNYGYTF
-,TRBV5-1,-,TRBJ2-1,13,TGCGCCAGCAGCTTGAAGGCGGGGGCTGAGCAGTTCTTC,CASSLKAGAEQFF
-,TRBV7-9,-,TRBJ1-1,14,TGTGCCAGCAGCTTAATGGGTGCGAACACTGAAGCTTTCTTT,CASSLMGANTEAFF
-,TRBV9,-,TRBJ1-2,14,TGTGCCAGCAGCGTAAATTCCGGTAGCTATGGCTACACCTTC,CASSVNSGSYGYTF
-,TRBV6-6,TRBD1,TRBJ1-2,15,TGTGCCAGCAGTGGGGGACAGGGCCTTAACTATGGCTACACCTTC,CASSGGQGLNYGYTF
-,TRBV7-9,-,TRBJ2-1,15,TGTGCCAGCAGCCGGGTCGCGGGCCTTTACAATGAGCAGTTCTTC,CASSRVAGLYNEQFF
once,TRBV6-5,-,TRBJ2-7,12,TGTGCCAGCGGCCGGGGTATTCGGGAGCAGTACTTC,CASGRGIREQYF
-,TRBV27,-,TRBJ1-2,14,TGTGCCAGCAGTTTCGCGGGGGCTAACTATGGCTACACCTTC,CASSFAGANYGYTF
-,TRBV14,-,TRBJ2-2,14,TGTGCCAGCAGCCAAATCCCCATGGGCGGGGAGCTGTTTTTT,CASSQIPMGGELFF
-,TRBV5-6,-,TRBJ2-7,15,TGTGCCAGCAGCTTCTCGGGACACGAGCGCTACGAGCAGTACTTC,CASSFSGHERYEQYF
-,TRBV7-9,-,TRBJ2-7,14,TGTGCCAGCAGCTTAGGGGCGGGATCTTACGAGCAGTACTTC,CASSLGAGSYEQYF
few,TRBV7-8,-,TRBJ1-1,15,TGTGCCAGCAGCCCTAGTGGGGGGACGGGCACTGAAGCTTTCTTT,CASSPSGGTGTEAFF
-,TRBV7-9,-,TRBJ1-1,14,TGTGCCAGCAGCTTGGTGACCGTAGGCACTGAAGCTTTCTTT,CASSLVTVGTEAFF
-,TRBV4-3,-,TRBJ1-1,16,TGCGCCAGCAGCCAAGATCACCAGGTATTGGGCACTGAAGCTTTCTTT,CASSQDHQVLGTEAFF
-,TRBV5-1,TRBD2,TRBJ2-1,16,TGCGCCAGCAGCTTTCAATTATCGGGGGGGACTGGTGAGCAGTTCTTC,CASSFQLSGGTGEQFF
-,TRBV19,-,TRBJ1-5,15,TGTGCCAGTAGTATATCGCAGGGTCCACACAGGCCCCAGCATTTT,CASSISQGPHRPQHF
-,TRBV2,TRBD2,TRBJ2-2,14,TGTGCCAGCACTAGCGGGGCGAACACCGGGGAGCTGTTTTTT,CASTSGANTGELFF
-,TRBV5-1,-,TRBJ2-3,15,TGCGCCAGTCTTTTCTCCGGGGGGCCCACAGATACGCAGTATTTT,CASLFSGGPTDTQYF
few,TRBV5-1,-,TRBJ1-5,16,TGCGCCAGCAGCTTGGGGTCAGGGGAAGGGAGTCAGCCCCAGCATTTT,CASSLGSGEGSQPQHF
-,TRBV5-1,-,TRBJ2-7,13,TGCGCCAGCAGCTTGGGGGACGTCTACGAGCAGTACTTC,CASSLGDVYEQYF
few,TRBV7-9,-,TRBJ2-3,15,TGTGCCAGCAGCCTACAGGGTTTCCCATCCGATACGCAGTATTTT,CASSLQGFPSDTQYF
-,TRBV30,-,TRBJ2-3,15,TGTGCCTGGAGCTCGCCTTACCTATCCAGAGATACGCAGTATTTT,CAWSSPYLSRDTQYF
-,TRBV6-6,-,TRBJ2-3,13,TGTGCCAGCAGTATGGAGGGTTCAGATACGCAGTATTTT,CASSMEGSDTQYF